A single sample is the source of the 8 T cell receptor beta chains below, sequenced in a study of T cells in Graves' hyperthyroidism and ophthalmopathy. Amplification targeted TCR beta CDR3 regions from RNA transcripts. An initial round of RT-PCR targeting the TCR CDR3 relied on the HTBI primer set. TCRdb called the multiplex PCR reads again in MiXCR, with one record for every CDR3 protein. The sample has hundreds of thousands of distinct CDR3 sequences; about 20% are singletons. Sequenced sample: blood. The receptors were gathered from a man aged 30 to 39 with Graves' ophthalmopathy.

The CDR3 DNA is TGTGCCAGCAGACGCCGACTAGCGGCCTCTTGGGAGCAGTACTTC. Protein sequence: CASRRRLAASWEQYF. The chain uses TRBV6-1 and TRBJ2-7; 9 nucleotides agree with TRBD2. After removal of 6 bases from V and 7 bases from J, the junction contained 13 bases not matched to a gene. The CDR3 is 15 amino acids. The V gene's germline CDR1 is MNHNS and CDR2 SASEGT.

The chain joins TRBV24-1 to TRBJ1-4; the match to TRBD1 covers 11 bases. The CDR3 is 16 residues long. CDR1 and CDR2 (germline): KGHDR, SFDVKD. The ends lost 4 bases at V and 6 bases at J; junction bases unmatched: 6. The CDR3 reads CATSDPGQGVDEKLFF. The CDR3 region has the DNA TGTGCCACCAGTGACCCGGGACAGGGGGTGGATGAAAAACTGTTTTTT.

This clonotype was detected ten times or more. The junction departs from germline at one end; a sequencing error may be responsible. This chain links TRBV5-1 with TRBJ2-1; 12 positions agree with TRBD2. Germline-derived CDR1 and CDR2 are SGHRS and YFSETQ. CDR3 length: 15 amino acids. The CDR3 is CASSPLAGGPNEQFF. The DNA of the CDR3 is TGTGCCAGCTCACCCCTAGCGGGAGGGCCTAATGAGCAGTTCTTC.

This clonotype has ten or more counts. The chain employs TRBV11-2 and TRBJ2-3, with TRBD2 matching 11 bases. V shed 5 bases, J shed 3 bases, and the junction held 4 bases outside the gene matches. CDR3 length: 15 residues. Per the germline V gene, CDR1 is SGHAT and CDR2 is FQNNGV. The CDR3 DNA is TGTGCCAGCAGCCCACCTAGCGGGAGGACAGATACGCAGTATTTT. It translates to CASSPPSGRTDTQYF.

This clonotype has at least ten counts. V and J are TRBV6-2 or TRBV6-3 and TRBJ2-1; TRBD2 matches at 14 bases. Trimming at V came to 8 bases and at J to 10 bases, leaving 10 bases not matched to a gene. The CDR3 consists of 15 residues. Germline CDR1 reads MNHEY; CDR2 reads SVGEGT. The CDR3 spells CASGPGTSGSNEQFF. The DNA of the CDR3 is TGTGCCAGCGGCCCCGGGACTAGCGGGAGTAACGAGCAGTTCTTC.

J is TRBJ1-3 and V is TRBV3-1, with TRBD1 matching 7 bases. The germline CDR1 and CDR2 sequences are LGHDT and YNNKEL (reference sequence). The CDR3 totals 13 residues. V lost 8 bases and J lost 2; bases outside the gene matches: 3. CDR3 residues: CASRQGAGNTIYF. In nucleotides, the CDR3 is TGTGCCAGCCGACAGGGAGCTGGAAACACCATATATTTT. Complete variable domain (other parts from reference TRBV3-1 and TRBJ1-3): DTAVSQTPKYLVTQMGNDKSIKCEQNLGHDTMYWYKQDSKKFLKIMFSYNNKELIINETVPNRFSPKSPDKAHLNLHINSLELGDSAVYFCASRQGAGNTIYFGEGSWLTVV.

At least ten counts were recorded for this clonotype. V usage is TRBV12-3 or TRBV12-4 and J usage is TRBJ1-4; D unresolved. Trimming took 2 bases from V and 8 from J, leaving 9 bases between them. The length of the CDR3 is 13 residues. This CDR3 is CASSLSQAEKLFF. CDR3 nucleotides: TGTGCCAGCAGTTTAAGCCAGGCCGAAAAACTGTTTTTT.

At least ten counts were recorded for this clonotype. This sequence joins TRBV12-3 or TRBV12-4 and TRBJ2-7; 8 bases are a match to TRBD2. The CDR3 is made up of 14 amino acids. With V trimmed by 4 bases and J by 4 bases, 6 bases remained unmatched. CDR3 sequence: CASSSASGLYEQYF. CDR3 nucleotide sequence: TGTGCCAGCAGTTCGGCTAGCGGGCTGTACGAGCAGTACTTC.